Following are 30 T cell receptor beta chains from one sample sequenced in a study of blood T cell repertoires in COVID-19 (dated by TCRdb to about 2020). The method behind the library was the immunoSEQ multiplex PCR assay. TCRdb obtained this table from immuneACCESS and retained in-frame rearrangements with V and J assigned. These tables miss some clones; where compared with another copy, unresolved V genes account for less than half of the shortfall, and the remainder is unexplained. The sample contains more than 200,000 clones, over 70% of them found a single time. Of the sample, around 3.7% is held by the ten largest clones. The specimen sequenced was PBMCs or T cells enriched from blood (not recorded which). These receptors came from a woman in her twenties or thirties who had been exposed to COVID-19.

V usage is TRBV30 and J usage is TRBJ2-7, with 7 nucleotides matching TRBD2. Germline CDR1 reads GTSNPN; CDR2 reads SVGIG (reference sequence). Trimming removed 1 base from V and 0 bases from J; junction bases left unmatched: 6. This CDR3 is 15 amino acids long. As DNA, the CDR3 is TGTGCCTGGAGTGGTACTAGCGCAGGCTCCTACGAGCAGTACTTC. Translated, it gives CAWSGTSAGSYEQYF.

The chain couples TRBV19 to TRBJ2-7; 11 nucleotides match TRBD2. Unmatched junction bases numbered 12, after V lost 5 bases and J lost 6 bases. The CDR3 runs 16 residues. Germline CDR1 reads LNHDA; CDR2 reads SQIVND (reference sequence). CDR3 sequence: CASSPPAGLAGGEQYF. In nucleotides, the CDR3 is TGTGCCAGTAGTCCGCCCGCCGGACTAGCGGGCGGCGAGCAGTACTTC.

This chain links TRBV18 with TRBJ1-1; perhaps TRBD1 as D (5 bases). Germline V CDR1 and CDR2: KGHSH, LQKENI. V gave up 3 bases and J gave up 2 bases, with 13 bases separating them. CDR3 length: 15 residues. This chain's CDR3 is CASSPAGLGNTEAFF. The CDR3 bases are TGTGCCAGCTCACCGGCGGGGCTTGGAAACACTGAAGCTTTCTTT.

This clone was observed a few times. The rearrangement uses TRBV7-3 and TRBJ2-2; 8 positions agree with TRBD1. This CDR3 spans 16 amino acids. J gave up 7 bases and V 3 bases, and 10 bases lay outside the gene matches. Per the germline V gene, CDR1 is SGHTA and CDR2 is FQGTGA. The CDR3 DNA reads as TGTGCCAGCAGCTTTAGGACCCAGGGGGCGGTCGGGGAGCTGTTTTTT. Translated: CASSFRTQGAVGELFF.

The rearrangement joins TRBV5-8 to TRBJ1-5, with TRBD1 matching over 8 bases. Germline values: CDR1 SGHTS, CDR2 YDEGEE. Losses at the gene ends were 7 bases for V and 3 bases for J; bases not matched to a gene: 9. The CDR3 extends over 15 amino acids. The CDR3: CASATGTGNNQPQHF. The DNA for the CDR3 is TGTGCCAGCGCTACCGGGACAGGTAACAATCAGCCCCAGCATTTT.

The J gene is TRBJ2-7, the V gene TRBV5-1; 7 nucleotides agree with TRBD1. CDR1 is SGHRS and CDR2 is YFSETQ in the germline V gene. Trimming removed 4 bases from V and 3 bases from J; junction bases left unmatched: 7. The CDR3 has 14 residues. In DNA, the CDR3 is TGCGCCAGCAGCAATAGACAGGGACGCTACGAGCAGTACTTC. Protein product: CASSNRQGRYEQYF. The complete variable domain, with remaining parts taken from reference TRBV5-1 and TRBJ2-7, reads KAGVTQTPRYLIKTRGQQVTLSCSPISGHRSVSWYQQTPGQGLQFLFEYFSETQRNKGNFPGRFSGRQFSNSRSEMNVSTLELGDSALYLCASSNRQGRYEQYFGPGTRLTVT.

CDR3 protein: CASSLGSGRATDTQYF. The CDR3 region has the DNA TGCGCCAGCAGCTTGGGCAGCGGGCGTGCCACAGATACGCAGTATTTT. The chain links TRBV5-1 to TRBJ2-3; a possible D gene is TRBD2 (6 bases). V lost 0 bases, J lost 2 bases, and 13 bases lay in between. Germline V gene data show CDR1 as SGHRS and CDR2 as YFSETQ. There are 16 residues in the CDR3.

The chain joins TRBV7-9 to TRBJ2-1, with 7 nucleotides matching TRBD2. CDR1 SEHNR and CDR2 FQNEAQ come from the germline V gene (reference sequence). J gave up 8 bases and V 6 bases, and 4 bases lay outside the gene matches. This CDR3 has 12 residues. The CDR3 nucleotides read TGTGCCAGCAGTTTTAGCGGGTATGAGCAGTTCTTC. This encodes CASSFSGYEQFF.

This chain uses TRBV19 with TRBJ2-7; 8 bases align to TRBD2. J gave up 0 bases and V 5 bases, and 12 bases lay outside the gene matches. Germline V gene data show CDR1 as LNHDA and CDR2 as SQIVND (reference sequence). This CDR3 has 17 amino acids. The CDR3, as DNA: TGTGCCAGTAGTTTTCGAGCGGGAGCGGTCTACTCCTACGAGCAGTACTTC. Translation: CASSFRAGAVYSYEQYF.

This sequence joins TRBV4-1 and TRBJ1-2; 7 bases are shared with TRBD1. The V gene's germline CDR1 is MGHRA and CDR2 YSYEKL. V lost 0 bases and J lost 4; bases outside the gene matches: 5. The length of the CDR3 is 15 residues. The CDR3 sequence: CASSQERRDSYGYTF. Written as DNA, the CDR3 is TGCGCCAGCAGCCAAGAGCGCCGGGACAGCTATGGCTACACCTTC.

The chain is built from TRBV7-9 and TRBJ1-1, with D uncertain. Germline V gene sequence: CDR1 SEHNR, CDR2 FQNEAQ (reference sequence). This CDR3 has 14 residues. Between the trimmed V and J ends, which lost 6 bases and 7 bases, there was a span of 18 bases. CDR3 nucleotides: TGTGCCAGCAGGTCAGAGGTGAGGGAAGGTGAAGCTTTCTTT. It translates to CASRSEVREGEAFF.

The chain recombines TRBV2 with TRBJ1-4, with D possibly TRBD1 on 5 matching bases. The V gene lost 5 bases and the J gene lost 7 bases, with 17 bases spanning the gap. The CDR3 has 15 residues. Germline V gene sequence: CDR1 SNHLY, CDR2 FYNNEI. DNA for the CDR3: TGTGCCAGCAGTATAAACTCGGGGGAAAGTGAAAAACTGTTTTTT. As protein: CASSINSGESEKLFF. The full variable domain, rest sourced from reference TRBV2 and TRBJ1-4, is EPEVTQTPSHQVTQMGQEVILRCVPISNHLYFYWYRQILGQKVEFLVSFYNNEISEKSEIFDDQFSVERPDGSNFTLKIRSTKLEDSAMYFCASSINSGESEKLFFGSGTQLSVL.

The V gene is TRBV5-4, the J gene TRBJ1-2; D gene ambiguous. The CDR3 spans 14 residues. Trimming took 4 bases from V and 2 from J, leaving 12 bases between them. The germline gives CDR1 SGHNT, CDR2 YYREEE (reference sequence). The chain's CDR3 is CASSAKTPNYGYTF. DNA for the CDR3: TGTGCCAGCAGCGCCAAGACACCCAACTATGGCTACACCTTC. The complete variable domain, with remaining parts taken from reference TRBV5-4 and TRBJ1-2, reads ETGVTQSPTHLIKTRGQQVTLRCSSQSGHNTVSWYQQALGQGPQFIFQYYREEENGRGNFPPRFSGLQFPNYSSELNVNALELDDSALYLCASSAKTPNYGYTFGSGTRLTVV.

The rearrangement joins TRBV19 to TRBJ1-6, with D unresolved. The CDR3 spans 12 residues. Germline CDR1 is LNHDA and CDR2 is SQIVND (reference sequence). V was cut by 6 bases and J by 13 bases, with 13 bases left in between. In DNA form, the CDR3 reads TGTGCCAGTAGCCTCCCATTCAGGCCCCTCCACTTT. As protein: CASSLPFRPLHF.

The V gene is TRBV9, the J gene TRBJ2-7; TRBD1 aligns across 9 bases. The CDR3 is 15 amino acids. Germline V CDR1 and CDR2: SGDLS, YYNGEE. V shed 4 bases, J shed 3 bases, and the junction held 8 bases outside the gene matches. The CDR3: CASSPPGQGFYEQYF. Written as DNA, the CDR3 is TGTGCCAGCAGCCCCCCGGGACAGGGATTCTACGAGCAGTACTTC.

This clone was observed a handful of times. V is TRBV9 and J is TRBJ1-1; the D is unclear. Trimming left V 1 base short and J 1 base short, with 8 bases between. Germline CDR1 is SGDLS and CDR2 is YYNGEE. This CDR3 has 14 amino acids. CDR3: CASSVQGENTEAFF. CDR3 in DNA: TGTGCCAGCAGCGTACAAGGAGAGAACACTGAAGCTTTCTTT.

The chain joins TRBV14 to TRBJ2-7; 7 bases line up with TRBD1. J was trimmed by 0 bases and V by 4 bases; bases with no gene match: 9. CDR3 length: 16 residues. Germline loops: CDR1 SGHDN, CDR2 FVKESK. The CDR3 is CASSRGTVFLSYEQYF. The CDR3, as DNA: TGTGCCAGCAGCCGGGGGACAGTGTTCCTCTCCTACGAGCAGTACTTC.

This chain joins TRBV10-3 and TRBJ2-5, with 7 bases that match TRBD1. Germline V gives CDR1 ENHRY, CDR2 SYGVKD. The CDR3 runs to 13 residues. Trimming cost V 10 bases and J 3 bases; bases outside gene matches: 8. Here the CDR3 DNA reads TGTGCCACCCACAGGGGATGGGAAGAGACCCAGTACTTC. Residues: CATHRGWEETQYF.

The chain employs TRBV4-1 and TRBJ2-1, with a tentative D call TRBD2 (6 bases). There are 15 residues in the CDR3. Germline CDR1 is MGHRA and CDR2 is YSYEKL. With 5 bases removed from V and 4 bases from J, the gap between germline ends came to 15 bases. CDR3 coding DNA: TGCGCCAGCAGCTCCCTCCGCGGGAATTACAATGAGCAGTTCTTC. This encodes CASSSLRGNYNEQFF.

V gene TRBV10-1 combines with J gene TRBJ1-1; 7 nucleotides align to TRBD1. Germline-derived CDR1 and CDR2 are WNHNN and SYGVQD (reference sequence). Unmatched junction bases numbered 1, after V lost 5 bases and J lost 4 bases. This CDR3 is 12 amino acids long. The CDR3 region is CASSNRGTEAFF. DNA of the CDR3: TGCGCCAGCAGTAACAGGGGCACTGAAGCTTTCTTT.

This chain connects TRBV30 to TRBJ2-1; D is possibly TRBD2 (6 bases). This CDR3 has 10 amino acids. Trimming shortened V by 2 bases and J by 13 bases, and 9 bases separated the two germline ends. Per germline, CDR1 GTSNPN and CDR2 SVGIG (reference sequence). The CDR3 reads CAWSQAGQFF. CDR3 nucleotide sequence: TGTGCCTGGAGTCAAGCGGGCCAGTTCTTC.

The genes are TRBV18 and TRBJ2-3, with D maybe TRBD1 (6 bases). The CDR3 loop spans 15 amino acids. The V and J ends lost 2 bases and 3 bases respectively, with 12 bases between them. Germline CDR1 is KGHSH and CDR2 is LQKENI. CDR3 sequence reads: CASSPIGGRTDTQYF. The CDR3 nucleotides are TGTGCCAGCTCACCAATTGGGGGCAGAACAGATACGCAGTATTTT.

The chain recombines TRBV29-1 with TRBJ2-7, with D tentatively TRBD1 (6 bases). Trimming cost V 6 bases and J 9 bases, with 18 bases left between them. The CDR3 consists of 12 residues. Germline CDR1 reads SQVTM; CDR2 reads ANQGSEA. The CDR3 sequence is CSVVQGQRGQYF. For the CDR3, the DNA is TGCAGCGTGGTTCAGGGGCAGAGGGGGCAGTACTTC.

The V and J genes are TRBV11-1 and TRBJ2-7; the match to TRBD2 covers 13 bases. Germline values: CDR1 SGHAT, CDR2 FQDESV (reference sequence). Trimming at V came to 5 bases and at J to 2 bases, leaving 3 bases not matched to a gene. The CDR3 runs 15 residues. Here the CDR3 reads CASSMTSGGTYEQYF. The CDR3 DNA reads TGTGCCAGCAGCATGACTAGCGGGGGGACCTACGAGCAGTACTTC. Together with reference TRBV11-1 and TRBJ2-7, the CDR3 gives the full variable domain: EAEVAQSPRYKITEKSQAVAFWCDPISGHATLYWYRQILGQGPELLVQFQDESVVDDSQLPKDRFSAERLKGVDSTLKIQPAELGDSAMYLCASSMTSGGTYEQYFGPGTRLTVT.

This clone has just one count. The chain couples TRBV28 to TRBJ1-5; tentative D call: TRBD1 (5 bases). Looked up from germline, CDR1 is MDHEN and CDR2 is SYDVKM. V lost 8 bases, J lost 3 bases, and 8 bases lay in between. This CDR3 is 12 amino acids long. CDR3 sequence (DNA): TGTGCCAGCCGACAGATCAATCAGCCCCAGCATTTT. It encodes CASRQINQPQHF.

The chain employs TRBV2 and TRBJ2-2, with 9 bases identical to TRBD2. CDR3 length: 15 residues. The ends lost 8 bases at V and 4 bases at J; junction bases unmatched: 8. The V gene's germline CDR1 is SNHLY and CDR2 FYNNEI. The chain's CDR3 is CASLRAGGFTGELFF. The CDR3 nucleotides read TGTGCCAGCTTGAGGGCGGGAGGGTTCACCGGGGAGCTGTTTTTT.

J is TRBJ2-1 and V is TRBV14; 9 positions agree with TRBD2. Germline CDR1 is SGHDN and CDR2 is FVKESK. The CDR3 loop spans 16 amino acids. With 2 bases clipped from V and 5 bases from J, the junction kept 7 bases outside the gene matches. CDR3 DNA sequence: TGTGCCAGCAGCCAATTGGCGGGAGGGCCCCACAATGAGCAGTTCTTC. Amino acids: CASSQLAGGPHNEQFF.

The V gene is TRBV4-2, the J gene TRBJ2-7, with D possibly matching TRBD1 (5 bases). Trimming left V 2 bases short and J 4 bases short, with 27 bases between. This CDR3 comprises 19 residues. Germline V gene sequence: CDR1 LGHNA, CDR2 YNFKEQ. In DNA, the CDR3 is TGTGCCAGCAGCCAATCGCGCCTGGACACTCTCAGGGTGACGTACGAGCAGTACTTC. It specifies CASSQSRLDTLRVTYEQYF.

This CDR3 reads CASSLRSGHPRERTEAFF. CDR3 sequence (DNA): TGTGCCAGCAGCCTGAGGTCCGGGCATCCCAGGGAACGGACTGAAGCTTTCTTT. The chain joins TRBV7-9 to TRBJ1-1; possible D gene TRBD1, 5 bases. This CDR3 is 18 amino acids long. V lost 5 bases, J lost 5 bases, and 27 bases lay in between. Per the germline V gene, CDR1 is SEHNR and CDR2 is FQNEAQ (reference sequence).

The chain employs TRBV10-1 and TRBJ2-1; TRBD2 might be the D (6 bases). V lost 0 bases and J 3 bases, leaving 12 bases between the germline ends. The CDR3 has 16 amino acids. The germline V gene encodes CDR1 WNHNN and CDR2 SYGVQD (reference sequence). The CDR3 DNA reads as TGCGCCAGCAGTGAGTCTGCGGGGCGAAACTACAATGAGCAGTTCTTC. Amino acid sequence: CASSESAGRNYNEQFF.